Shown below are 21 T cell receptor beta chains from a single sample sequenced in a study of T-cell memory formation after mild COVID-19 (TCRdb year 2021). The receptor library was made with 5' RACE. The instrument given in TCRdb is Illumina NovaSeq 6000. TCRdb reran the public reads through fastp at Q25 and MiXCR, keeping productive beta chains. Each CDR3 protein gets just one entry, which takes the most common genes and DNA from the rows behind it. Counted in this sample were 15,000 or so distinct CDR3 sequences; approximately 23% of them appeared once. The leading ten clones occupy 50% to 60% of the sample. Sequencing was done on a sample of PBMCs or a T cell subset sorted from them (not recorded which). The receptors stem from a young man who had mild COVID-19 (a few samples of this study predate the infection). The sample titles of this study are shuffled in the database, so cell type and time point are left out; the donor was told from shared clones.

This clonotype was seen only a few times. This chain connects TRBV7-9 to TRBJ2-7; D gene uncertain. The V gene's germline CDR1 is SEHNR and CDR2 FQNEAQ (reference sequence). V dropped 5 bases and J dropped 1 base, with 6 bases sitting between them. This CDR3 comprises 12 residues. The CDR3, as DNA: TGTGCCAGCAGCCTAGGTTCCTACGAGCAGTACGTC. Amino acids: CASSLGSYEQYV.

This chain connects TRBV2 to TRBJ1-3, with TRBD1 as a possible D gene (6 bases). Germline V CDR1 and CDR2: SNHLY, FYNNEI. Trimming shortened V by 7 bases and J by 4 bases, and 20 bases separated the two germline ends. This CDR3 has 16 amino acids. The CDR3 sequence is CASTGGDILAGNTIYF. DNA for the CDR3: TGTGCCAGCACCGGCGGGGACATCTTGGCAGGAAACACCATATATTTT.

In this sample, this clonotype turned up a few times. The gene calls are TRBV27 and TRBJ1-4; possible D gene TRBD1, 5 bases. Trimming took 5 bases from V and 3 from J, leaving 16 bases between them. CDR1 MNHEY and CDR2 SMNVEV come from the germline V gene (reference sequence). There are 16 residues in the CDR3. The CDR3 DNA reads TGTGCCAGCAGTCTTATAGGACATCCCTCTAATGAAAAACTGTTTTTT. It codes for CASSLIGHPSNEKLFF. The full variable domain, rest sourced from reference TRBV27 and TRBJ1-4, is EAQVTQNPRYLITVTGKKLTVTCSQNMNHEYMSWYRQDPGLGLRQIYYSMNVEVTDKGDVPEGYKVSRKEKRNFPLILESPSPNQTSLYFCASSLIGHPSNEKLFFGSGTQLSVL.

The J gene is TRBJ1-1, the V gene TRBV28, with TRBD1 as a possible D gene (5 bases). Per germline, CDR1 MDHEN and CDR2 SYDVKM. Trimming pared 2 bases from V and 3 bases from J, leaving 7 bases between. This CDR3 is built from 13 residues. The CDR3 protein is CASSLMGDTEAFF. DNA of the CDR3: TGTGCCAGCAGTTTAATGGGGGACACTGAAGCTTTCTTT.

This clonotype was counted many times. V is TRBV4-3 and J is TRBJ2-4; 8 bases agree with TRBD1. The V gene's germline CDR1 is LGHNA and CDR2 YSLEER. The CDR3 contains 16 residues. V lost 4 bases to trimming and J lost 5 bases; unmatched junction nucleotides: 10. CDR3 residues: CASSRIGQGQENIQYF. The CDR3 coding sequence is TGCGCCAGCAGCCGTATCGGACAGGGCCAAGAAAACATTCAGTACTTC.

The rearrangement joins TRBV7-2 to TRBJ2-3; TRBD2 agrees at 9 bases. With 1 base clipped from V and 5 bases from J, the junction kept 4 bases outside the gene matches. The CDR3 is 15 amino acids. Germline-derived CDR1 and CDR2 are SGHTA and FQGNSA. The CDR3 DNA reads TGTGCCAGCAGCTTAGGCGGGGGGGCCAGAGATACGCAGTATTTT. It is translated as CASSLGGGARDTQYF.

The chain's CDR3 is CASSFSSDGSFTDTQYF. The DNA for the CDR3 is TGTGCCAGCAGTTTTTCATCGGACGGTTCTTTCACAGATACGCAGTATTTT. The chain employs TRBV7-2 and TRBJ2-3, with D hard to call. Germline V gene sequence: CDR1 SGHTA, CDR2 FQGNSA. CDR3 size: 17 residues. The V and J ends lost 6 bases and 2 bases respectively, with 21 bases between them.

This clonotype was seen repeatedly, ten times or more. CDR3 protein: CASSLTPWGAGLAKNIQYF. CDR3 DNA: TGCGCCAGCAGCTTAACTCCTTGGGGGGCGGGACTAGCCAAAAACATTCAGTACTTC. V usage is TRBV5-1 and J usage is TRBJ2-4; D may match TRBD1 or TRBD2 (6 bases each). V gave up 2 bases and J gave up 0 bases, with 21 bases separating them. CDR1 is SGHRS and CDR2 is YFSETQ in the germline V gene. The CDR3 is 19 amino acids.

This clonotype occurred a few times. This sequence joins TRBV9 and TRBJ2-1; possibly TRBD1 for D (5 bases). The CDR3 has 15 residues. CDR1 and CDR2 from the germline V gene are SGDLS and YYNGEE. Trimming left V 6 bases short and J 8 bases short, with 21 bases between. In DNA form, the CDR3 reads TGTGCCAGCAATCTCGGACAACCCGGCCGGTATGAGCAGTTCTTC. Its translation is CASNLGQPGRYEQFF.

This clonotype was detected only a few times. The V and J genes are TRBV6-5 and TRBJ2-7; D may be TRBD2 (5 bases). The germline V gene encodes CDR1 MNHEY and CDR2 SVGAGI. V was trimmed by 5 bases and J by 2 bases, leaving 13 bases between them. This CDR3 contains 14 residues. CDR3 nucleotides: TGTGCCAGCAGTCCCCTAGGAGGCCCCTACGAGCAGTACTTC. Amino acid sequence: CASSPLGGPYEQYF.

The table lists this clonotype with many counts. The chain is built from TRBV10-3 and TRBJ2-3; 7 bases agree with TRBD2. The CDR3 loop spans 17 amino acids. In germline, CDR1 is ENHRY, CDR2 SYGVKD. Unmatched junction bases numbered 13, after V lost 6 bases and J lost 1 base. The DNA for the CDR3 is TGTGCCATCAGCGACACTAGCGAACCCGGGCGCACAGATACGCAGTATTTT. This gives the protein CAISDTSEPGRTDTQYF.

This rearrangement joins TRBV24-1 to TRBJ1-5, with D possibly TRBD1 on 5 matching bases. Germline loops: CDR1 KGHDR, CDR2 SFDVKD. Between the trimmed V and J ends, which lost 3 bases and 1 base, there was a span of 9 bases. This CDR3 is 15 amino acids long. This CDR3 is CATSDPGGSNQPQHF. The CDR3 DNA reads TGTGCCACCAGTGATCCCGGGGGAAGCAATCAGCCCCAGCATTTT.

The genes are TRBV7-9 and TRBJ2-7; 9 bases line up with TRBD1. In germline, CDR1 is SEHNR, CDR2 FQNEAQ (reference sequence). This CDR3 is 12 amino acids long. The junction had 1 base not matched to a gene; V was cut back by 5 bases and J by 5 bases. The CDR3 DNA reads TGTGCCAGCAGCCGGACAGGGGACGAGCAGTACTTC. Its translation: CASSRTGDEQYF. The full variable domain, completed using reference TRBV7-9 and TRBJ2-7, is DTGVSQNPRHKITKRGQNVTFRCDPISEHNRLYWYRQTLGQGPEFLTYFQNEAQLEKSRLLSDRFSAERPKGSFSTLEIQRTEQGDSAMYLCASSRTGDEQYFGPGTRLTVT.

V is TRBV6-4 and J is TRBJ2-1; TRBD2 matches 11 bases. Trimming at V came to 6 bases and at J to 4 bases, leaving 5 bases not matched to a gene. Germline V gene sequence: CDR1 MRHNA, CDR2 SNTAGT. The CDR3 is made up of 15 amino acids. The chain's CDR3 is CASSPIAGGYNEQFF. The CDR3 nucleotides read TGTGCCAGCAGCCCGATAGCGGGGGGGTACAATGAGCAGTTCTTC.

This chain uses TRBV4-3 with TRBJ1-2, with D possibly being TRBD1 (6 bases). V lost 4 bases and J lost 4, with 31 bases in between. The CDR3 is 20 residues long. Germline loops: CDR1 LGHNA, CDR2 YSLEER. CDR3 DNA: TGCGCCAGCAGCCCCCCATTAGCGAAGGGACATGGGAGAAGAGGCTATGGCTACACCTTC. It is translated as CASSPPLAKGHGRRGYGYTF.

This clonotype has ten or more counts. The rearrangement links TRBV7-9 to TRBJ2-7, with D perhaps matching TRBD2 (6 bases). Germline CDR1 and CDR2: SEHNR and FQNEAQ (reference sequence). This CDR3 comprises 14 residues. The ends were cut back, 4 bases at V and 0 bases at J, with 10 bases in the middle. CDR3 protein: CASSSEAGSYEQYF. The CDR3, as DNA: TGTGCCAGCAGCTCGGAAGCGGGCTCCTACGAGCAGTACTTC.

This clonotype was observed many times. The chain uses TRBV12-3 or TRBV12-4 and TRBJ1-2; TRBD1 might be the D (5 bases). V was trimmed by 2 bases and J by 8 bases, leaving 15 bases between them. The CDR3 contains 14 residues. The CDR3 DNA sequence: TGTGCCAGCAGTTTACTCAGGGCCACCGAGGGCTACACCTTC. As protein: CASSLLRATEGYTF.

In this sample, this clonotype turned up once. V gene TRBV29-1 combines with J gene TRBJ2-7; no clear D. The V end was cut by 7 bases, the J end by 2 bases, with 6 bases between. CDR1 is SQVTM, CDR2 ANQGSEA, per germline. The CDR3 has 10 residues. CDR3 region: CSAIAYEQYF. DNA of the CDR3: TGCAGCGCGATTGCCTACGAGCAGTACTTC.

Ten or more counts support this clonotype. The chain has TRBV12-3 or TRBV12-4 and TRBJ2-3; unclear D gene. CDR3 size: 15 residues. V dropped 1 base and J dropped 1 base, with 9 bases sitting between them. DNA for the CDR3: TGTGCCAGCAGTTTAGGGGCGCAGGGCACAGATACGCAGTATTTT. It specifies CASSLGAQGTDTQYF.

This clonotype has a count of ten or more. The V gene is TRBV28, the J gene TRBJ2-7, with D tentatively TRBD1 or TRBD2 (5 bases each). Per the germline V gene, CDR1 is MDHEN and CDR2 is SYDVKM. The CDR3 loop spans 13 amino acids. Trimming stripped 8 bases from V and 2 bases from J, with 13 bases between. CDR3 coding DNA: TGTGCCAGCGCCAGGGACCCAACCTACGAGCAGTACGTC. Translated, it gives CASARDPTYEQYV.

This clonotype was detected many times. This chain's CDR3 is CSVVEGDWNIQYF. The DNA for the CDR3 is TGCAGCGTGGTTGAGGGGGATTGGAACATTCAGTACTTC. The rearrangement joins TRBV29-1 to TRBJ2-4, with D possibly matching TRBD1 (6 bases). The CDR3 has 13 residues. CDR1 SQVTM and CDR2 ANQGSEA come from the germline V gene. With 6 bases removed from V and 7 bases from J, the gap between germline ends came to 16 bases.